This TCR beta chain was identified in a study of T cells in Graves' hyperthyroidism and ophthalmopathy. Study-level findings and limits: Expanded thyroid clonotypes (above 0.001) were mostly also found in blood.

The CDR3 loop spans 16 amino acids. The trim removed 4 bases at V and 0 bases at J, leaving 8 bases unmatched. The V gene's germline CDR1 is LGHDT and CDR2 YNNKEL (reference sequence). For Graves' hyperthyroidism to be stable, ophthalmopathy could not progress within 18 months. Around 9.9 ml of fresh peripheral blood supplied the PBMCs. This clonotype occurred a few times. Its antigen is still unknown. TCR beta CDR3 sequences were amplified from RNA transcripts. A set of HTBI primers served as the primers for a first-round RT-PCR of the TCR CDR3. TCRdb itself ran the multiplex PCR reads through MiXCR, one entry per CDR3 protein. The repertoire holds approximately 640,000 distinct CDR3 sequences, with roughly 15% as singletons.

The genes are TRBV3-1 and TRBJ1-2; 7 bases align to TRBD1. Sequenced: blood. This sequence originates from a woman aged 25 to 39 with Graves' hyperthyroidism. The CDR3: CASSPGTALSNYGYTF. The CDR3 nucleotides are TGTGCCAGCAGCCCCGGGACAGCGCTTTCTAACTATGGCTACACCTTC.